The present TCR beta chain was sequenced within a study of blood T cells in healthy people across ages. The CDR3 is 15 residues long. Germline CDR1 is MGHRA and CDR2 is YSYEKL. The V and J ends lost 1 base and 9 bases, in that order; junction bases with no gene match: 7. This clonotype was seen only a few times. Alongside a J-beta primer mix, a sample-barcoded 5' primer served in a second PCR lasting about 7 to 11 cycles. MiXCR, applied by TCRdb to the 5' RACE reads, yields one record per CDR3 protein. The table includes 1.6 million or so distinct CDR3 sequences, about 35% detected once. Sample: blood. J is TRBJ2-1 and V is TRBV4-1, with TRBD1 identical over 9 bases. The sequence was obtained from a woman in her 30s in good health. Written as DNA, the CDR3 is TGCGCCAGCAGCCAAGGGACAGGGGACTGGGGTGAGCAGTTCTTC. This gives the protein CASSQGTGDWGEQFF.